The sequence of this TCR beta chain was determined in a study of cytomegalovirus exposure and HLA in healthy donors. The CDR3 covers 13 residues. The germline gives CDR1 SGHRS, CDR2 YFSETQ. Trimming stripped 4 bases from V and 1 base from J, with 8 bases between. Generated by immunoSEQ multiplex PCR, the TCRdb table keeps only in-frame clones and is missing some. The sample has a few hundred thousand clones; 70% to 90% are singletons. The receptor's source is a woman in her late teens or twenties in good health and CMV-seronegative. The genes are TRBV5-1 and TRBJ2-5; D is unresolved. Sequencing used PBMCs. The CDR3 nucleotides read TGCGCCAGCAGCGTAGAAGTCCAAGAGACCCAGTACTTC. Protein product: CASSVEVQETQYF.